The 11 T cell receptor beta chains below come from one sample, sequenced in a study of shared clonotypes between healthy human individuals. Clones were sequenced by immunoSEQ multiplex PCR, and TCRdb holds only the in-frame ones, with some missing. This sample yields hundreds of thousands of clones, of which 95% to 98% are seen a single time; 0.25% to 0.35% belongs to the top ten. Naive CD8 cells lacked CD45RO and underwent positive selection for CCR7, leaving out terminally differentiated effector memory CD45RA+ cells. Sequencing was performed on naive CD8+ T cells sorted from blood. Every receptor here comes from a man aged 30 to 39 in good health.

This clone turned up a few times. The V and J genes are TRBV29-1 and TRBJ1-1; 9 nucleotides align to TRBD1. This CDR3 has 13 residues. From germline, CDR1 is SQVTM and CDR2 ANQGSEA. The ends lost 6 bases at V and 3 bases at J; junction bases unmatched: 5. CDR3 in amino acids: CSVGQGSDTEAFF. The CDR3 DNA reads TGCAGCGTCGGACAGGGGTCTGACACTGAAGCTTTCTTT. The full variable domain, in which reference TRBV29-1 and TRBJ1-1 provide the parts outside the CDR3, is SAVISQKPSRDICQRGTSLTIQCQVDSQVTMMFWYRQQPGQSLTLIATANQGSEATYESGFVIDKFPISRPNLTFSTLTVSNMSPEDSSIYLCSVGQGSDTEAFFGQGTRLTVV.

V usage is TRBV2 and J usage is TRBJ2-4; no definite D call. CDR3 length: 15 amino acids. V gave up 6 bases and J gave up 5 bases, with 17 bases separating them. Germline lookup yields CDR1 SNHLY and CDR2 FYNNEI. As DNA, the CDR3 is TGTGCCAGCAGCGTTATGGCCCTACAGCAAAACATTCAGTACTTC. Translated: CASSVMALQQNIQYF.

The chain couples TRBV29-1 to TRBJ2-1; the D is unclear. Germline V gene sequence: CDR1 SQVTM, CDR2 ANQGSEA. The CDR3 consists of 15 residues. Trimming took 0 bases from V and 0 from J, leaving 9 bases between them. CDR3 bases: TGCAGCGTTGAAGATATCTCTAGCTCCTACAATGAGCAGTTCTTC. It codes for CSVEDISSSYNEQFF.

The chain employs TRBV5-6 and TRBJ2-3, with D perhaps TRBD1 (6 bases). V was clipped by 0 bases and J by 2 bases, with 16 bases between them. CDR1 SGHDT and CDR2 YYEEEE come from the germline V gene. There are 17 residues in the CDR3. The CDR3 bases are TGTGCCAGCAGCTTGGTGTTTCAGGGGTTAAACACAGATACGCAGTATTTT. It translates to CASSLVFQGLNTDTQYF. Looking up the rest from reference TRBV5-6 and TRBJ2-3 gives the full variable domain: DAGVTQSPTHLIKTRGQQVTLRCSPKSGHDTVSWYQQALGQGPQFIFQYYEEEERQRGNFPDRFSGHQFPNYSSELNVNALLLGDSALYLCASSLVFQGLNTDTQYFGPGTRLTVL.

The chain uses TRBV9 and TRBJ1-1; the D gene is possibly TRBD1 (6 bases). With 0 bases removed from V and 5 bases from J, the gap between germline ends came to 11 bases. CDR3 length equals 14 residues. Germline CDR1 SGDLS, CDR2 YYNGEE. This chain's CDR3 is CASSVATGRTEAFF. As DNA, the CDR3 is TGTGCCAGCAGCGTAGCTACAGGGAGGACTGAAGCTTTCTTT.

The rearrangement links TRBV27 to TRBJ1-5; possibly TRBD1 for D (5 bases). Germline V gives CDR1 MNHEY, CDR2 SMNVEV (reference sequence). The CDR3 contains 15 residues. V was clipped by 2 bases and J by 3 bases, with 11 bases between them. This CDR3 reads CASSLGDGSNQPQHF. DNA of the CDR3: TGTGCCAGCAGTTTAGGGGACGGCTCCAATCAGCCCCAGCATTTT.

V usage is TRBV11-2 and J usage is TRBJ1-1; D is ambiguous. The CDR3 runs 12 residues. The V end was cut by 6 bases, the J end by 0 bases, with 5 bases between. Germline loops: CDR1 SGHAT, CDR2 FQNNGV. CDR3 nucleotide sequence: TGTGCCAGCAGGCCACTGAACACTGAAGCTTTCTTT. Protein: CASRPLNTEAFF.

The chain is built from TRBV7-9 and TRBJ2-1, with 8 bases matching TRBD1. Germline V gene lookup returns CDR1 SEHNR and CDR2 FQNEAQ (reference sequence). The length of the CDR3 is 15 residues. J lost 10 bases, V lost 5 bases, and 13 bases had no gene match. The CDR3 DNA sequence: TGTGCCAGCAGCCTGACAGGGGAAGGCCGCGCAGAGCAGTTCTTC. It codes for CASSLTGEGRAEQFF.

This clone occurred once. V is TRBV6-5 and J is TRBJ1-2; 7 positions match TRBD1. The trim removed 4 bases at V and 7 bases at J, leaving 9 bases unmatched. Germline V CDR1 and CDR2: MNHEY, SVGAGI. The CDR3 has 14 amino acids. CDR3 sequence (DNA): TGTGCCAGCAGTTTGACAGGGTACGGCGGTGGCTACACCTTC. Its protein product is CASSLTGYGGGYTF.

The chain joins TRBV4-1 to TRBJ2-5, with 11 nucleotides matching TRBD2. The CDR3 extends over 16 amino acids. Germline trimming cut 4 bases from V and 4 bases from J; bases unmatched to any gene: 8. Germline V gene sequence: CDR1 MGHRA, CDR2 YSYEKL. The CDR3 DNA is TGCGCCAGCAGCCCACTCCCTAGCGGGAGGCGAGAGACCCAGTACTTC. Protein sequence: CASSPLPSGRRETQYF.

The CDR3 reads CASSLRLGGYEQYF. In DNA form, the CDR3 reads TGCGCCAGCAGCTTGAGGCTCGGGGGCTACGAGCAGTACTTC. The chain is built from TRBV5-1 and TRBJ2-7, with D possibly TRBD2 on 6 matching bases. Germline V lookup: CDR1 SGHRS, CDR2 YFSETQ. Between the trimmed V and J ends, which lost 1 base and 3 bases, there was a span of 11 bases. The CDR3 consists of 14 residues.